This T cell receptor beta chain derives from a study of blood T cells in healthy people across ages. A J-beta primer mix and a sample-barcoded 5' primer were used in a second PCR of roughly 6 to 11 cycles. TCRdb reprocessed the 5' RACE reads with MiXCR, giving one entry per CDR3 protein. The table records 1.5 million to 2 million distinct CDR3 sequences, about 31% of them present only once. Trimming cost V 0 bases and J 0 bases, with 8 bases left between them. This CDR3 is built from 15 residues. Germline CDR1 MNHEY, CDR2 SVGAGI. The TCR comes from a woman younger than 45 in good health. The chain is built from TRBV6-5 and TRBJ2-5; D not certain. Sequenced: blood. In nucleotides, the CDR3 is TGTGCCAGCAGTTACTCGGGCGAGGACCAAGAGACCCAGTACTTC. Protein sequence: CASSYSGEDQETQYF.